This TCR beta chain derives from a study of regulatory and conventional T cells in RAG deficiency. Germline CDR1 and CDR2: SGHTA and FQGTGA. The CDR3 contains 13 residues. The V gene lost 1 base and the J gene lost 4 bases, with 7 bases spanning the gap. The table came from immunoSEQ multiplex PCR; TCRdb's copy has only in-frame clones and leaves some out. Counted here are a few hundred clones, under 55% occurring once; the ten biggest clones make up 47%. The clonotype comes from a human donor with RAG deficiency presenting as severe combined immunodeficiency. The V call is TRBV7-3, the J call TRBJ1-2, with no clear D. Material for sequencing was CD8+ T cells sorted from blood. The DNA of the CDR3 is TGTGCCAGCAGCTTAATCGTTATCTATGGCTACACCTTC. It codes for CASSLIVIYGYTF.